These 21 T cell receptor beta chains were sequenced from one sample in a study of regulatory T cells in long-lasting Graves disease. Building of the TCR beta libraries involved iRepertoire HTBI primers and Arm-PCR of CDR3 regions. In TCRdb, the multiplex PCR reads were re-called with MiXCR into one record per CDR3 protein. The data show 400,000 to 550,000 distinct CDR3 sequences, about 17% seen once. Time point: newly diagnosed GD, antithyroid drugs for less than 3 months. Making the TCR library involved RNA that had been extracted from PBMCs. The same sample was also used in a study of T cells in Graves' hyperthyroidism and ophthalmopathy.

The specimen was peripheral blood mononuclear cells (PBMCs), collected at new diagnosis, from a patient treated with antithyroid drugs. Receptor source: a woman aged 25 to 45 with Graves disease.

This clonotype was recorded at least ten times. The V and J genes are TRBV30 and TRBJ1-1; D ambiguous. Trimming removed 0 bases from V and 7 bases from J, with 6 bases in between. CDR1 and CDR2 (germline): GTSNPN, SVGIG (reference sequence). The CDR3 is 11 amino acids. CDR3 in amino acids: CAWSVGSEAFF. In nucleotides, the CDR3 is TGTGCCTGGAGTGTGGGCAGTGAAGCTTTCTTT.

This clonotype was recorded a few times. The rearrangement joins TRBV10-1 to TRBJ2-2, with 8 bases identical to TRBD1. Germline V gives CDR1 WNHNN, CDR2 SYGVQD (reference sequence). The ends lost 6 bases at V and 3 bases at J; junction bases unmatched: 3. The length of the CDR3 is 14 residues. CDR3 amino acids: CASRTGEDTGELFF. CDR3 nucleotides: TGCGCCAGCAGGACAGGGGAGGACACCGGGGAGCTGTTTTTT.

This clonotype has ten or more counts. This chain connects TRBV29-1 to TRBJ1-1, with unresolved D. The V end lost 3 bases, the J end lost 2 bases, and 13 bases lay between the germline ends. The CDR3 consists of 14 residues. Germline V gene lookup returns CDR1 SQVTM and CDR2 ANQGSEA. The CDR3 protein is CSVDGRGFNTEAFF. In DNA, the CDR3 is TGCAGCGTTGATGGCAGAGGGTTTAACACTGAAGCTTTCTTT. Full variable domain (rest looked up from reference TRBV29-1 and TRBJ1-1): SAVISQKPSRDICQRGTSLTIQCQVDSQVTMMFWYRQQPGQSLTLIATANQGSEATYESGFVIDKFPISRPNLTFSTLTVSNMSPEDSSIYLCSVDGRGFNTEAFFGQGTRLTVV.

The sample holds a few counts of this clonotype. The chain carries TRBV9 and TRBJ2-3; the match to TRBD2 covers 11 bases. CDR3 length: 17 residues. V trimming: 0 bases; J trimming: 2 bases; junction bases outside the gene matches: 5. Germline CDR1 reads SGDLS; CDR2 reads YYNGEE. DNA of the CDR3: TGTGCCAGCAGCGTAGTGACTAGCGGGGCCTACACAGATACGCAGTATTTT. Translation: CASSVVTSGAYTDTQYF.

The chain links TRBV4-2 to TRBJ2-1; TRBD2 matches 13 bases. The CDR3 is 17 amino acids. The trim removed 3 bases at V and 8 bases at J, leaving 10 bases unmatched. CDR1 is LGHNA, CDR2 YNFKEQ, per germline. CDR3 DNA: TGTGCCAGCAGCCAGGTCTCCGGGACTAGCGGGAACGATGAGCAGTTCTTC. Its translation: CASSQVSGTSGNDEQFF.

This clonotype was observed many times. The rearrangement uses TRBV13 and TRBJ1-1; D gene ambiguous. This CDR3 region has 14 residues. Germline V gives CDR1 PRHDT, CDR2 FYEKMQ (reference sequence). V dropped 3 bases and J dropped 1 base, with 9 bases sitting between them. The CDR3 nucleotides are TGTGCCAGCAGCTTGTGGAGGGAGAACACTGAAGCTTTCTTT. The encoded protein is CASSLWRENTEAFF.

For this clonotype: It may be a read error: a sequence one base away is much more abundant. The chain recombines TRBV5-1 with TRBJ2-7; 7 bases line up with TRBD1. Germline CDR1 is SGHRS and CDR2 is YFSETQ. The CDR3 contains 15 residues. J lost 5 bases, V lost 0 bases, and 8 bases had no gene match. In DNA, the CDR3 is TGCGCCAGCAGCTTGGTGGACAGGTCTACAGACGAGCAGTACTTC. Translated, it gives CASSLVDRSTDEQYF.

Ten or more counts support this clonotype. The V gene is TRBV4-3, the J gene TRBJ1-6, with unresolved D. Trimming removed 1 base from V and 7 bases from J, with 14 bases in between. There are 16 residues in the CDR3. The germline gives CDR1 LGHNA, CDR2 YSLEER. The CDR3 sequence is CASSQARGQINSPLHF. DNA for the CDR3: TGCGCCAGCAGCCAAGCTCGCGGTCAGATCAATTCACCCCTCCACTTT.

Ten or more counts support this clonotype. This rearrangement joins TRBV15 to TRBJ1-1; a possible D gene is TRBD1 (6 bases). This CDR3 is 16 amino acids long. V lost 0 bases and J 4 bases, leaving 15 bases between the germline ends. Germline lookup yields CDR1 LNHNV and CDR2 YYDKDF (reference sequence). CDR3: CATSRDLLGGATEAFF. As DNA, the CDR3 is TGTGCCACCAGCAGAGATCTGCTAGGGGGGGCCACTGAAGCTTTCTTT.

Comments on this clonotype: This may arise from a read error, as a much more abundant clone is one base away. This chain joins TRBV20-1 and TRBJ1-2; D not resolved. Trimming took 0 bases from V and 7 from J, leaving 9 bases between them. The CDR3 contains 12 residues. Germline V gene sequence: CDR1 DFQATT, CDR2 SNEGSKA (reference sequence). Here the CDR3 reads CSAREGIGGYTF. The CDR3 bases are TGCAGTGCTAGAGAGGGGATCGGTGGCTACACCTTC.

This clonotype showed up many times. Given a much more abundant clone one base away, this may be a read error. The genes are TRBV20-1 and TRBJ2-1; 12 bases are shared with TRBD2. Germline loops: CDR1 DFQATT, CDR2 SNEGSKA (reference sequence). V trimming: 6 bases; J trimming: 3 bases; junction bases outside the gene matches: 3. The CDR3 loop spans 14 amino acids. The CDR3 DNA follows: TGCAGTGCCACGGGACTAGCGGGCTACAATGAGCAGTTCTTC. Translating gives CSATGLAGYNEQFF.

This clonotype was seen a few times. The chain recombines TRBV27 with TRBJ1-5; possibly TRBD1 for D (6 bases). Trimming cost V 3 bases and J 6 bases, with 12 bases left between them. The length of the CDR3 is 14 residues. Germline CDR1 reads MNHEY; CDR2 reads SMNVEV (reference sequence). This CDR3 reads CASSFLGATQPQHF. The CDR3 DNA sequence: TGTGCCAGCAGTTTTTTGGGGGCCACTCAGCCCCAGCATTTT.

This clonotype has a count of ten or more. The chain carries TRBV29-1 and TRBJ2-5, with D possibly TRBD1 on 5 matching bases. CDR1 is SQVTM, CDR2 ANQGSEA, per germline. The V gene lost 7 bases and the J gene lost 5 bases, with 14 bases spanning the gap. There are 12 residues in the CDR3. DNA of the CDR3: TGCAGCGCCCGACAGTCTGTGGAGACCCAGTACTTC. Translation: CSARQSVETQYF.

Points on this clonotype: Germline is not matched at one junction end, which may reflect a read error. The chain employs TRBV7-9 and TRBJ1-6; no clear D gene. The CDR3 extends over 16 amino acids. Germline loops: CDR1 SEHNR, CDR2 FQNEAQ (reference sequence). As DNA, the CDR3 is TGTGCCAGCAGCTTAGCTGGTGGAACCTATAATTCACTCCTCCACTTT. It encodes CASSLAGGTYNSLLHF.

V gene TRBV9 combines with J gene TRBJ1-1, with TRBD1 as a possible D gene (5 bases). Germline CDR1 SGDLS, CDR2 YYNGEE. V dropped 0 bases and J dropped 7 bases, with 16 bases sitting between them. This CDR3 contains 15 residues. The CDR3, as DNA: TGTGCCAGCAGCGTAGTATATCGAGGGGAGGTTGAAGCTTTCTTT. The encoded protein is CASSVVYRGEVEAFF. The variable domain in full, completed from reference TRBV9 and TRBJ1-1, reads DSGVTQTPKHLITATGQRVTLRCSPRSGDLSVYWYQQSLDQGLQFLIQYYNGEERAKGNILERFSAQQFPDLHSELNLSSLELGDSALYFCASSVVYRGEVEAFFGQGTRLTVV.

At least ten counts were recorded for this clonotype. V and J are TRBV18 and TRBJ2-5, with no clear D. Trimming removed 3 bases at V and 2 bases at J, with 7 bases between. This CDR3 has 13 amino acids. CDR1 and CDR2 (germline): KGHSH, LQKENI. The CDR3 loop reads CASSPTRQETQYF. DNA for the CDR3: TGTGCCAGCTCACCGACCAGACAAGAGACCCAGTACTTC.

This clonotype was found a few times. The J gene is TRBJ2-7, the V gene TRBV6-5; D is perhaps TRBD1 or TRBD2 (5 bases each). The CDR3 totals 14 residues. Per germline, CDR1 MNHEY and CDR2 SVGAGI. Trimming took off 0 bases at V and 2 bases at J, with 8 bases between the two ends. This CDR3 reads CASSYSGDAYEQYF. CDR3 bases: TGTGCCAGCAGTTACTCAGGGGACGCCTACGAGCAGTACTTC.

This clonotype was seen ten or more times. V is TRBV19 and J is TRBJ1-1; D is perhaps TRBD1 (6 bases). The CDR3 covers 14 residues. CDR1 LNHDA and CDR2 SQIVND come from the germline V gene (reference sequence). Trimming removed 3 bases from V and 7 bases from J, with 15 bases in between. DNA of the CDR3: TGTGCCAGTAGTATCCCCGGGGGCCACGGTGAAGCTTTCTTT. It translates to CASSIPGGHGEAFF.

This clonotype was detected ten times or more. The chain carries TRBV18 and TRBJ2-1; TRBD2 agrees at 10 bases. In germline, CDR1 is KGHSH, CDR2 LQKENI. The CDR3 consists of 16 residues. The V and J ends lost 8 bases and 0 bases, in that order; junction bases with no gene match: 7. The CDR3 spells CASSPPSGSSYNEQFF. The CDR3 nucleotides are TGTGCCAGCAGCCCCCCTAGCGGGAGCTCCTACAATGAGCAGTTCTTC.

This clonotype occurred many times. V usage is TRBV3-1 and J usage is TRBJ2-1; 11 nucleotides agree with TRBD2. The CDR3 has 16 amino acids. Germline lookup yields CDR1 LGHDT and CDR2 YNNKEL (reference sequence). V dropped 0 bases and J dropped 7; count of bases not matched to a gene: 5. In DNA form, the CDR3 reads TGTGCCAGCAGCCAAGATCTAGCGGGAGGACGGAATGAGCAGTTCTTC. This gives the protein CASSQDLAGGRNEQFF.

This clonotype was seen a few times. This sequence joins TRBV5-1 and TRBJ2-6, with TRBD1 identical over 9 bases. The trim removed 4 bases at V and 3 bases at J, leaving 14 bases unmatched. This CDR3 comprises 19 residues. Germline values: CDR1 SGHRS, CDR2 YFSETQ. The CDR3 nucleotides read TGCGCCAGCAGCGATCCGACAGGGGGTAGTAGCGGTGGGGCCAACGTCCTGACTTTC. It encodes CASSDPTGGSSGGANVLTF.